This record looks at one T cell receptor (beta chain) sequence and its context. Its antigen remains unknown. TCRdb ran MiXCR on the PCR reads. The sample has about 13,000 clones; 25% to 40% are singletons. Germline V CDR1 and CDR2: SGHTA, FQGNSA. Trimming stripped 5 bases from V and 0 bases from J, with 11 bases between. This CDR3 spans 14 amino acids. These data originate in a study of metastatic and nonmetastatic thyroid tumors. Thyroid surgery had not been preceded by any treatment in any patient. General observations from the study: The reported finding was significantly higher TCR beta diversity in malignant thyroid tumors relative to benign nodules, in blood and tumor.

J is TRBJ2-7 and V is TRBV7-2; possibly TRBD2 for D (5 bases). Material for sequencing was tumor tissue. The receptor comes from a male donor with papillary thyroid cancer or a benign thyroid nodule (not recorded which). Some clones in this sample may be carry-over from other donors' samples. DNA of the CDR3: TGTGCCAGCAGCCCCGGACTCTCCTCCTACGAGCAGTACTTC. Protein sequence: CASSPGLSSYEQYF.